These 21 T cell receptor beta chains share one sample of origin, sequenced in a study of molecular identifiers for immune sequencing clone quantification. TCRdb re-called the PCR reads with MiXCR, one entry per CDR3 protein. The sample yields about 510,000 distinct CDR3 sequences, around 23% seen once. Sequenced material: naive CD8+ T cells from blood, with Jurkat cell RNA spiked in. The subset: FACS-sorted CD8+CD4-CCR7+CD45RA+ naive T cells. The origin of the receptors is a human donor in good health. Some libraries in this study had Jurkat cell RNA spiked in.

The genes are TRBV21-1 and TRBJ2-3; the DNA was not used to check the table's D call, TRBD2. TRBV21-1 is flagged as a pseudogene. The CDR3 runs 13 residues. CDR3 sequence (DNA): TGTGCCAGCAGACGGGGCGGGAGTTATACGCAGTATTTT. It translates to CASRRGGSYTQYF.

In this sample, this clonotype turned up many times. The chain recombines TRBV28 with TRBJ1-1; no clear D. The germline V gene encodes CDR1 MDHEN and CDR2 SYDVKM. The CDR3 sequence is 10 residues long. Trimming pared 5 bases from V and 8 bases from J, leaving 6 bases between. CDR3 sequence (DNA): TGTGCCAGCAGTCACAACGAAGCTTTCTTT. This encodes CASSHNEAFF.

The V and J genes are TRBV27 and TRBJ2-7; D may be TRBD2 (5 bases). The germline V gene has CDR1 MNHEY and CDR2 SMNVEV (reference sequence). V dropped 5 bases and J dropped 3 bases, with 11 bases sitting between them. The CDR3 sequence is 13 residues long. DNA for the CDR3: TGTGCCAGCAGTGGAGGCAGCAACTACGAGCAGTACTTC. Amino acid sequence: CASSGGSNYEQYF.

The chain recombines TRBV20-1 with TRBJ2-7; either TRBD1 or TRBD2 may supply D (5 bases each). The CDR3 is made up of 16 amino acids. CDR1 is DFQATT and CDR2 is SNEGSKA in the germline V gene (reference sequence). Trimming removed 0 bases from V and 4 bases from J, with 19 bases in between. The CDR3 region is CSARESGGYWGYEQYF. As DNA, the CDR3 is TGCAGTGCTAGAGAAAGTGGGGGATACTGGGGTTACGAGCAGTACTTC.

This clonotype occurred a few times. CDR3 sequence: CASSFTGYQETQYF. The CDR3 DNA reads TGTGCCAGCAGTTTCACAGGTTACCAAGAGACCCAGTACTTC. The chain carries TRBV27 and TRBJ2-5; tentative D call: TRBD1 (5 bases). Trimming cost V 3 bases and J 0 bases, with 8 bases left between them. Germline V lookup: CDR1 MNHEY, CDR2 SMNVEV (reference sequence). CDR3 length equals 14 residues.

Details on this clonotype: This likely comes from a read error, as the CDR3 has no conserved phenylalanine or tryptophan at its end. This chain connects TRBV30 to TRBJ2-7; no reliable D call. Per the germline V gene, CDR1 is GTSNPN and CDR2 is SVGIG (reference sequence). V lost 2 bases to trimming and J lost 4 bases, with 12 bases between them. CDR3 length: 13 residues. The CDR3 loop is CAWSLGRTYEQYY. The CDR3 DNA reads TGTGCCTGGAGTTTAGGTAGAACATACGAGCAGTACTAC.

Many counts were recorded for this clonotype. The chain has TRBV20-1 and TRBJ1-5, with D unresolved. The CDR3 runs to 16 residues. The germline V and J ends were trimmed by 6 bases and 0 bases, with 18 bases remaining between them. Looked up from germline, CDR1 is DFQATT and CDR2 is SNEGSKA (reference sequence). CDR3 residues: CSAPSRGPHSNQPQHF. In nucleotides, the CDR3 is TGCAGTGCCCCCTCCCGAGGGCCTCATAGCAATCAGCCCCAGCATTTT.

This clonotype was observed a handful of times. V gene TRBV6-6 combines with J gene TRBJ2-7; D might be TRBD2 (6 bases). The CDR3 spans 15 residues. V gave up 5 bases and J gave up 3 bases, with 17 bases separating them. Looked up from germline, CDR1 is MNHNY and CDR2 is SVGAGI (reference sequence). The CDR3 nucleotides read TGTGCCAGCAGTCCGAAACTAGCATTGGTCTACGAGCAGTACTTC. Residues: CASSPKLALVYEQYF.

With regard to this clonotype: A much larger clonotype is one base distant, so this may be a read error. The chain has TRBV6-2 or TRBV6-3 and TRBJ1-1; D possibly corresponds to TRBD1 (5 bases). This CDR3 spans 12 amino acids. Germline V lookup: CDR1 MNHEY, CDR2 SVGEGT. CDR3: CASRQTATAAFF. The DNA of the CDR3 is TGTGCCAGCAGACAGACAGCCACTGCAGCTTTCTTT.

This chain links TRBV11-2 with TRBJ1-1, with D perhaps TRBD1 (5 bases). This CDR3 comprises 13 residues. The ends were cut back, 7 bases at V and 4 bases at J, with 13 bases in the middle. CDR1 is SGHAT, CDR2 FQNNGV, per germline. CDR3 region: CASKGAVGTEAFF. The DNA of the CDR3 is TGTGCCAGCAAAGGGGCGGTCGGCACTGAAGCTTTCTTT.

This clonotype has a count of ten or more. CDR3 nucleotides: TGCAGCGTTCTCGGACAGGCCAATCAGCCCCAGCATTTT. This encodes CSVLGQANQPQHF. This chain connects TRBV29-1 to TRBJ1-5, with 7 bases fitting TRBD1. V shed 5 bases and J 3 bases; nucleotides not matched to a gene: 4. The CDR3 has 13 amino acids. The germline V gene has CDR1 SQVTM and CDR2 ANQGSEA.

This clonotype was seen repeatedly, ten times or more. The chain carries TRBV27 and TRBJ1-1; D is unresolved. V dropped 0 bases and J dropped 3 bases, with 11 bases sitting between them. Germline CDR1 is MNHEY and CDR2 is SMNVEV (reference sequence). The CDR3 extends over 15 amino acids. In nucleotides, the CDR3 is TGTGCCAGCAGTTTATCGGGCAACGGACACACTGAAGCTTTCTTT. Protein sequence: CASSLSGNGHTEAFF.

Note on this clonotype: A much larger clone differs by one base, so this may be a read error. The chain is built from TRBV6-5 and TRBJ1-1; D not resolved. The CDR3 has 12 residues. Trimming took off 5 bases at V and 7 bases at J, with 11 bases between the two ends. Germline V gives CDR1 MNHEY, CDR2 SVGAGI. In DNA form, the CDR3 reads TGTGCCAGCAGTACCCAGGCGATTGAAGCTTTCTTT. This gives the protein CASSTQAIEAFF.

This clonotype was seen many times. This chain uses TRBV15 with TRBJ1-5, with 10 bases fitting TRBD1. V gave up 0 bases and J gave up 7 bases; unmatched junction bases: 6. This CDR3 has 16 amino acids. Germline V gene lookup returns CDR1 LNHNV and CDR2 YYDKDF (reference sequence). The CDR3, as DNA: TGTGCCACCAGCAGAGAAGGAGGGGACAGGGGACAGCCCCAGCATTTT. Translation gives CATSREGGDRGQPQHF.

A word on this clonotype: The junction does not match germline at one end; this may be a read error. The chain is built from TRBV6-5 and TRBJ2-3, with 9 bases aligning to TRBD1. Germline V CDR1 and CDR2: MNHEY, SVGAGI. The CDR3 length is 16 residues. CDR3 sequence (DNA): TGTGTCAGCAGGTCTGGTCCGGGACAGGGAACTGATACGCAGTATTTT. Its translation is CVSRSGPGQGTDTQYF.

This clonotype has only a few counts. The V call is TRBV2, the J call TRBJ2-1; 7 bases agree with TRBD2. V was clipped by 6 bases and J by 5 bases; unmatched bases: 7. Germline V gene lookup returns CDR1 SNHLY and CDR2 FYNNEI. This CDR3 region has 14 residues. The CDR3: CASSPWGGNNEQFF. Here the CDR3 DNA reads TGTGCCAGCAGCCCGTGGGGGGGTAACAATGAGCAGTTCTTC.

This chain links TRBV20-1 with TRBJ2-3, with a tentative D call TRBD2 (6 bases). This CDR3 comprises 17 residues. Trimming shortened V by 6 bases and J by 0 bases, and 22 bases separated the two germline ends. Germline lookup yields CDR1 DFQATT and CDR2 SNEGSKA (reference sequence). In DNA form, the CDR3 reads TGCAGTGCCGGGACTTCGAGTACTTACACTAGCACAGATACGCAGTATTTT. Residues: CSAGTSSTYTSTDTQYF.

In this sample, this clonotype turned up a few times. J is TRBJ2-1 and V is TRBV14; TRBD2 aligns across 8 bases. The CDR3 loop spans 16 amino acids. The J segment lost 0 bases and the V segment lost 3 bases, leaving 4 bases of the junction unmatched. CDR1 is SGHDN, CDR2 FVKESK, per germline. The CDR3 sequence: CASSQIAGSSYNEQFF. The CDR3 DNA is TGTGCCAGCAGCCAGATAGCGGGGAGCTCCTACAATGAGCAGTTCTTC. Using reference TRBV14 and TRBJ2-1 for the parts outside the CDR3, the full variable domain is EAGVTQFPSHSVIEKGQTVTLRCDPISGHDNLYWYRRVMGKEIKFLLHFVKESKQDESGMPNNRFLAERTGGTYSTLKVQPAELEDSGVYFCASSQIAGSSYNEQFFGPGTRLTVL.

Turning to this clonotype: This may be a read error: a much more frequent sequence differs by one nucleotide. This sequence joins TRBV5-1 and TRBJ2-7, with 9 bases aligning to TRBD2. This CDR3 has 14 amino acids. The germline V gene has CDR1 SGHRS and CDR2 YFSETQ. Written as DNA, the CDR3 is TGCGCCAGCAGGCTAGCGGGAACTCACGACGAGCAGTGCTTC. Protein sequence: CASRLAGTHDEQCF.

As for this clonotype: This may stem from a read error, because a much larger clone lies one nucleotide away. The CDR3 DNA sequence: TGCAGCGCCGGGACAAGGTACGAGCAGTACTTC. Residues: CSAGTRYEQYF. V is TRBV29-1 and J is TRBJ2-7; D perhaps matches TRBD1 (6 bases). The CDR3 is 11 amino acids. The ends were cut back, 7 bases at V and 4 bases at J, with 11 bases in the middle. Germline V CDR1 and CDR2: SQVTM, ANQGSEA.

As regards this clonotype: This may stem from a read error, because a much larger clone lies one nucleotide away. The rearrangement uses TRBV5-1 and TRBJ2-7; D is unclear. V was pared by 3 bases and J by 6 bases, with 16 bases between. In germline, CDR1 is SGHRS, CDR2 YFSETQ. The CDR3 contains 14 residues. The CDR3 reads CASSSGQEACEQYF. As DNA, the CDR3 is TGCGCCAGCAGCTCCGGGCAAGAGGCCTGCGAGCAGTACTTC.